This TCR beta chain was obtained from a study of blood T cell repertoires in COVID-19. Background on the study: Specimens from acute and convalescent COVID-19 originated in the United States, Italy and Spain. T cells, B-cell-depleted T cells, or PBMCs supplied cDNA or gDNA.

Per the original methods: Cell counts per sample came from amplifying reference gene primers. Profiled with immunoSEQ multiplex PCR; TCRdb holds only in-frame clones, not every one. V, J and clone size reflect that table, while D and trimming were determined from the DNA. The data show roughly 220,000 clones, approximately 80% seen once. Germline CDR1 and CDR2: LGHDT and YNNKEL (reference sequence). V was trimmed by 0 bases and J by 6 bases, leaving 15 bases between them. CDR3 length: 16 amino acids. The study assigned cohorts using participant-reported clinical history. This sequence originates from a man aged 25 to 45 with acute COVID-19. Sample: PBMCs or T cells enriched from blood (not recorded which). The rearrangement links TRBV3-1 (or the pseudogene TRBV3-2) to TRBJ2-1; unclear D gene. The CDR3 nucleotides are TGTGCCAGCAGCCAAGAGCCCAGTGTCACCCTCAATGAGCAGTTCTTC. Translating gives CASSQEPSVTLNEQFF.